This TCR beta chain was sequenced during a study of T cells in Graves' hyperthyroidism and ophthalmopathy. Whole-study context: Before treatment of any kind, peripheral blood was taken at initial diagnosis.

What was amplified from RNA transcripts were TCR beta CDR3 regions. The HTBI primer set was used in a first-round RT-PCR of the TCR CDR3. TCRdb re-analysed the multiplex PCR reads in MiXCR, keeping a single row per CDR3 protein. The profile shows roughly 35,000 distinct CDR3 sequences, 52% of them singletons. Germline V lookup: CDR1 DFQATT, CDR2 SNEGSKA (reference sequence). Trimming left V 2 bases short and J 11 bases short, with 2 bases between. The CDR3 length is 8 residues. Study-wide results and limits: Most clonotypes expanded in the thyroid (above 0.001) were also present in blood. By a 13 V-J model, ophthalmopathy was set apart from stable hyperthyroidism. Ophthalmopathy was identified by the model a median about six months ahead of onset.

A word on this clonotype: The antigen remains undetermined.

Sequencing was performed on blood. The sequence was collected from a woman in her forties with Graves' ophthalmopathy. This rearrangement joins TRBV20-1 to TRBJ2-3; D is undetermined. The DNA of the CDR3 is TGCAGTGCTAGAAAGCAGTATTTT. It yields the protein CSARKQYF.